This T cell receptor beta chain was retrieved from a study of T cell responses to AZD1222 COVID-19 vaccine. The CDR3 runs 13 residues. Deletions cut 1 base from V and 3 bases from J, with 7 bases between. Germline CDR1 LNHDA, CDR2 SQIVND (reference sequence). TCRdb keeps only in-frame clones here, not all; method: immunoSEQ multiplex PCR. This table has 86,000 or so clones, roughly 86% appearing once. This clone was detected only a few times. The sequencing here drew on peripheral blood, taken 28 days after the second AZD1222 dose. This TCR came from an adult who received the AZD1222 COVID-19 vaccine. This sequence joins TRBV19 and TRBJ2-7; D is unclear. The CDR3 spells CASSIVPGYEQYF. In DNA form, the CDR3 reads TGTGCCAGTAGTATAGTTCCAGGCTACGAGCAGTACTTC.